The 4 T cell receptor beta chains below come from one sample, sequenced in a study of monozygotic twins with inflammatory bowel disease. Using the 5' RACE reads, TCRdb records one entry per CDR3 protein without DNA. The sample totals over 150,000 distinct CDR3 sequences. The specimen sequenced was blood. The receptor source for this set is a human donor with ulcerative colitis or Crohn's disease, or a healthy co-twin of an affected twin (not recorded which).

The chain joins TRBV20-1 to TRBJ2-7; checking the TCRdb D call of TRBD2 is not possible without DNA. Germline CDR1 is DFQATT and CDR2 is SNEGSKA (reference sequence). The CDR3 length is 12 residues. The CDR3 here is CSASTSSYEQYF.

The chain couples TRBV5-4 to TRBJ2-3; TCRdb's D gene call, TRBD1, goes unchecked for lack of DNA. Per germline, CDR1 SGHNT and CDR2 YYREEE (reference sequence). This CDR3 region has 15 residues. CDR3 loop: CASSTDRGTADTQYF.

V and J are TRBV5-1 and TRBJ2-1; TCRdb calls TRBD2, which cannot be checked without DNA. This CDR3 has 16 amino acids. Germline CDR1 SGHRS, CDR2 YFSETQ. The CDR3 loop is CASSSSSGGTYNEQFF.

This chain uses TRBV5-1 with TRBJ2-1. This CDR3 region has 13 residues. Germline CDR1 and CDR2: SGHRS and YFSETQ. The CDR3: CASSGGAHNEQFF. Full variable domain (rest looked up from reference TRBV5-1 and TRBJ2-1): KAGVTQTPRYLIKTRGQQVTLSCSPISGHRSVSWYQQTPGQGLQFLFEYFSETQRNKGNFPGRFSGRQFSNSRSEMNVSTLELGDSALYLCASSGGAHNEQFFGPGTRLTVL.